A single sample gave rise to the 14 T cell receptor beta chains below, sequenced in a study of identical twins (dated by TCRdb to 2016 to 2018). Library preparation was by 5' RACE. Sequenced using an Illumina HiSeq 2000. TCRdb reanalyzed the raw reads on its own, using fastp at Q25 for trimming and MiXCR for clone calling, and kept in-frame beta chains. Every distinct CDR3 protein forms one entry, paired with its most common genes and DNA. The sample table holds about 660,000 distinct CDR3 sequences, of which about 9.4% were seen once. The ten largest make up 0.8% to 1% of the sample. These data were likewise used in another study, on yellow fever vaccine responses in identical twins.

The sequencing input was PBMCs. These receptor sequences come from a woman aged 18-29 years in good health.

This sequence joins TRBV3-1 and TRBJ1-4; D gene uncertain. Germline lookup yields CDR1 LGHDT and CDR2 YNNKEL (reference sequence). The CDR3 length is 15 residues. Trimming stripped 0 bases from V and 8 bases from J, with 13 bases between. In DNA, the CDR3 is TGTGCCAGCAGCCAAGAGGTCACCCGGAGCGAAAAACTGTTTTTT. Translating gives CASSQEVTRSEKLFF.

This clonotype came up a few times. The chain is built from TRBV6-1 and TRBJ1-5, with D tentatively TRBD1 (5 bases). Germline V lookup: CDR1 MNHNS, CDR2 SASEGT. This CDR3 is 13 amino acids long. The V end lost 6 bases, the J end lost 5 bases, and 11 bases lay between the germline ends. Written as DNA, the CDR3 is TGTGCCAGCAGGGGGGGAACGGATCAGCCCCAGCATTTT. Translation gives CASRGGTDQPQHF.

This clonotype was seen ten or more times. The chain couples TRBV6-4 to TRBJ2-1, with TRBD2 matching over 13 bases. The CDR3 extends over 14 amino acids. V lost 2 bases, J lost 8 bases, and 0 bases stayed unmatched. Germline CDR1 is MRHNA and CDR2 is SNTAGT. This chain's CDR3 is CASSDGLAGDEQFF. The CDR3 DNA reads TGTGCCAGCAGTGACGGACTAGCGGGAGATGAGCAGTTCTTC.

This clonotype showed up just a few times. The rearrangement links TRBV20-1 to TRBJ2-7; 13 positions agree with TRBD2. Germline loops: CDR1 DFQATT, CDR2 SNEGSKA (reference sequence). The CDR3 sequence is 16 residues long. J lost 5 bases, V lost 1 base, and 8 bases had no gene match. CDR3 in amino acids: CSARVGLAGVSDEQYF. As DNA, the CDR3 is TGCAGTGCTAGAGTCGGACTAGCGGGAGTAAGTGACGAGCAGTACTTC.

CDR3 loop: CASSQYRGDPQRQTQYF. The CDR3 DNA reads TGTGCCAGCAGCCAATACAGAGGGGACCCCCAAAGACAGACCCAGTACTTC. The chain is built from TRBV7-9 and TRBJ2-5, with D perhaps being TRBD1 or TRBD2 (5 bases each). CDR1 is SEHNR, CDR2 FQNEAQ, per germline (reference sequence). V lost 5 bases and J lost 6, with 25 bases in between. This CDR3 is built from 17 residues.

This clonotype appeared many times. The chain recombines TRBV29-1 with TRBJ2-7; TRBD1 agrees at 9 bases. There are 14 residues in the CDR3. CDR1 and CDR2 from the germline V gene are SQVTM and ANQGSEA. The trim removed 2 bases at V and 1 base at J, leaving 3 bases unmatched. CDR3 nucleotide sequence: TGCAGCGTTGAACCGGGACAGGGTTCCTACGAGCAGTACTTC. This gives the protein CSVEPGQGSYEQYF.

At least ten counts were recorded for this clonotype. The DNA of the CDR3 is TGTGCCAGCAGCTTGTCCGCATCCTACAATGAGCAGTTCTTC. Translating it yields CASSLSASYNEQFF. V is TRBV5-6 and J is TRBJ2-1, with D unclear. The ends were cut back, 1 base at V and 1 base at J, with 6 bases in the middle. The CDR3 loop spans 14 amino acids. Germline-derived CDR1 and CDR2 are SGHDT and YYEEEE.

Note on this clonotype: This may stem from a read error, because a much larger clone lies one nucleotide away. The chain has TRBV12-3 or TRBV12-4 and TRBJ2-3, with D perhaps assigned TRBD1 or TRBD2 (7 bases each). The CDR3 contains 14 residues. In nucleotides, the CDR3 is TGTGTCAGCAGTTGGGAGGGGGCGACAGATACGCAGTATTTT. Protein sequence: CVSSWEGATDTQYF.

This clonotype came up a few times. The V gene is TRBV4-3, the J gene TRBJ2-1, with D possibly matching TRBD1 (5 bases). CDR1 and CDR2 from the germline V gene are LGHNA and YSLEER. The CDR3 contains 17 residues. Trimming shortened V by 0 bases and J by 0 bases, and 12 bases separated the two germline ends. CDR3 DNA sequence: TGCGCCAGCAGCCAAGAAGGGGCCCGAGGCTCCTACAATGAGCAGTTCTTC. Translated: CASSQEGARGSYNEQFF.

This clonotype has just a few counts. This chain uses TRBV20-1 with TRBJ1-1; 7 bases fit TRBD1. J lost 1 base, V lost 6 bases, and 8 bases had no gene match. Germline V gene lookup returns CDR1 DFQATT and CDR2 SNEGSKA (reference sequence). The CDR3 totals 14 residues. CDR3 in amino acids: CSATPGTANTEAFF. CDR3 coding DNA: TGCAGTGCGACCCCAGGGACAGCGAACACTGAAGCTTTCTTT.

This clonotype was counted a few times. CDR3 DNA sequence: TGTGCCAGCAGTGAATCGGAAACCGGGGAGCTGTTTTTT. As protein: CASSESETGELFF. The genes are TRBV6-1 and TRBJ2-2; D is unclear. From germline, CDR1 is MNHNS and CDR2 SASEGT. The ends were cut back, 2 bases at V and 5 bases at J, with 6 bases in the middle. The CDR3 consists of 13 residues.

The chain joins TRBV5-1 to TRBJ2-5; D gene unclear. The ends were cut back, 0 bases at V and 5 bases at J, with 8 bases in the middle. The germline V gene has CDR1 SGHRS and CDR2 YFSETQ. The CDR3 spans 13 residues. The CDR3 sequence: CASSLGPPETQYF. The CDR3 DNA reads as TGCGCCAGCAGCTTGGGGCCCCCGGAGACCCAGTACTTC.

The V gene is TRBV27, the J gene TRBJ2-7; 8 bases fit TRBD2. From germline, CDR1 is MNHEY and CDR2 SMNVEV (reference sequence). The CDR3 spans 15 residues. V lost 5 bases and J lost 6; bases outside the gene matches: 12. The CDR3 sequence: CASSRRGDGRAEQYF. In DNA, the CDR3 is TGTGCCAGCAGTCGGAGGGGGGACGGGAGGGCCGAGCAGTACTTC.

V and J are TRBV5-1 and TRBJ2-3; D unclear. Trimming cost V 4 bases and J 2 bases, with 17 bases left between them. Germline lookup yields CDR1 SGHRS and CDR2 YFSETQ. This CDR3 has 16 residues. The CDR3 DNA reads as TGCGCCAGCAGCCCGGTCGTGGGCTCTTACACAGATACGCAGTATTTT. Protein: CASSPVVGSYTDTQYF.